This note documents a single T cell receptor beta chain sequence. The target antigen is unknown. This entry comes from a study of cytomegalovirus exposure and HLA in healthy donors. This CDR3 is 12 amino acids long. V was pared by 2 bases and J by 9 bases, with 3 bases of the junction left unmatched. Germline CDR1 is MNHEY and CDR2 is SMNVEV (reference sequence). Whole-study results and caveats: Three chains linked to CMV were shown in vitro to be specific for CMV antigens.

Here immunoSEQ multiplex PCR was the method, and the copy in TCRdb shows in-frame clones only, minus some. This table holds some 98,000 clones, 87% found once. This chain joins TRBV27 and TRBJ1-1, with 7 bases fitting TRBD1. The TCR comes from a woman aged 25 to 39 in good health and CMV-seronegative. The sample taken for sequencing was PBMCs. The CDR3 sequence is CASSLIGGQAFF. CDR3 nucleotides: TGTGCCAGCAGTTTAATAGGGGGCCAAGCTTTCTTT.